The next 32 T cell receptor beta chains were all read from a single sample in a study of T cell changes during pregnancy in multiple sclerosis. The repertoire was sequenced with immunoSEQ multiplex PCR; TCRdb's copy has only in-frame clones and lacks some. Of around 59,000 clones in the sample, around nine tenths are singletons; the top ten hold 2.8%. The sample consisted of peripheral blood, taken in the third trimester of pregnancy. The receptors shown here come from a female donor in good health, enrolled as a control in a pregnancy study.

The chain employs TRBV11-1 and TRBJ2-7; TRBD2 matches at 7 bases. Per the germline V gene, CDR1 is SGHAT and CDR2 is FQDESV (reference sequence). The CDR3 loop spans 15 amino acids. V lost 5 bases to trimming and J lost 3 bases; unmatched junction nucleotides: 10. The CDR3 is CASSPPSAGVYEQYF. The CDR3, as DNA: TGTGCCAGCAGCCCGCCCTCCGCGGGAGTCTACGAGCAGTACTTC.

The CDR3 protein is CASSLVSRGRFSGNTIYF. For the CDR3, the DNA is TGTGCCAGCAGCTTAGTTTCCAGGGGGCGCTTCTCTGGAAACACCATATATTTT. V and J are TRBV7-2 and TRBJ1-3, with 8 bases that match TRBD1. CDR3 size: 18 residues. V gave up 1 base and J gave up 0 bases; unmatched junction bases: 8. The germline gives CDR1 SGHTA, CDR2 FQGNSA.

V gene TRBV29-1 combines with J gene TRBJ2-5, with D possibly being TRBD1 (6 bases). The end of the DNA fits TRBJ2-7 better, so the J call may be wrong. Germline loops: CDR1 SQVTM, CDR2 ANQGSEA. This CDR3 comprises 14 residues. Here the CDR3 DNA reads TGCAGCGTTGTAAGAACAGGGAGCTCCTACGAGCAGTACTTC. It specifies CSVVRTGSSYEQYF.

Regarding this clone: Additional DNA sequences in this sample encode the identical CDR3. This CDR3 reads CASSRSREGGYTF. The DNA of the CDR3 is TGTGCCAGCAGTAGGAGCAGGGAGGGAGGCTACACCTTC. J is TRBJ1-2 and V is TRBV2; D might be TRBD1 (5 bases). The V gene lost 5 bases and the J gene lost 8 bases, with 15 bases spanning the gap. The germline CDR1 and CDR2 sequences are SNHLY and FYNNEI. The CDR3 has 13 residues.

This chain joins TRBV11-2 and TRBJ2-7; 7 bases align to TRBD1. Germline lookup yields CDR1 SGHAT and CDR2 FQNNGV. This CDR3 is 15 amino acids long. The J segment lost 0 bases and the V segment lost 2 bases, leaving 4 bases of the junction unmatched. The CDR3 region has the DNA TGTGCCAGCAGCTTATTGGGGACAGTCTCCTACGAGCAGTACTTC. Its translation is CASSLLGTVSYEQYF.

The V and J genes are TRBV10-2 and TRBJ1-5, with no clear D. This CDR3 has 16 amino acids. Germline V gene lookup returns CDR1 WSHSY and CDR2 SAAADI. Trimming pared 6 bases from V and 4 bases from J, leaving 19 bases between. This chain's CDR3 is CASRANRESGNQPQHF. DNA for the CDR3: TGCGCCAGCAGGGCAAACAGAGAATCGGGGAATCAGCCCCAGCATTTT.

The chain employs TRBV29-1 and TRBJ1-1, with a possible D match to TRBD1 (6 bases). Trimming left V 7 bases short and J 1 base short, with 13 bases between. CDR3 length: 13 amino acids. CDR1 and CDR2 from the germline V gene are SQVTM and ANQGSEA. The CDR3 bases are TGCAGCGCAGAGAAACAGGGGAACACTGAAGCTTTCTTT. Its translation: CSAEKQGNTEAFF. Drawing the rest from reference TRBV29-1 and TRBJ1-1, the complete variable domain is SAVISQKPSRDICQRGTSLTIQCQVDSQVTMMFWYRQQPGQSLTLIATANQGSEATYESGFVIDKFPISRPNLTFSTLTVSNMSPEDSSIYLCSAEKQGNTEAFFGQGTRLTVV.

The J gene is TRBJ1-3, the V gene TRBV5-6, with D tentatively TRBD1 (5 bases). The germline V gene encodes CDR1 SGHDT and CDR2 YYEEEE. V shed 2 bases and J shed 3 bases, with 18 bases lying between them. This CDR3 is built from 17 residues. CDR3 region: CASSFPPGTERGNTIYF. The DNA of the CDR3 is TGTGCCAGCAGCTTCCCCCCCGGGACTGAACGTGGAAACACCATATATTTT.

The CDR3 reads CASSVGLAANTDTQYF. The DNA of the CDR3 is TGTGCCAGCTCCGTAGGGCTAGCGGCAAACACAGATACGCAGTATTTT. This chain joins TRBV27 and TRBJ2-3; 7 nucleotides match TRBD2. J gave up 2 bases and V 8 bases, and 13 bases lay outside the gene matches. There are 16 residues in the CDR3. Germline CDR1 reads MNHEY; CDR2 reads SMNVEV (reference sequence).

The CDR3 sequence: CASSLTEDEQYF. The CDR3 nucleotides read TGTGCCAGCAGTCTTACTGAGGACGAGCAGTACTTC. The gene calls are TRBV5-4 and TRBJ2-7; D not certain. The germline V gene encodes CDR1 SGHNT and CDR2 YYREEE (reference sequence). The V and J ends lost 5 bases and 5 bases respectively, with 11 bases between them. The CDR3 length is 12 residues.

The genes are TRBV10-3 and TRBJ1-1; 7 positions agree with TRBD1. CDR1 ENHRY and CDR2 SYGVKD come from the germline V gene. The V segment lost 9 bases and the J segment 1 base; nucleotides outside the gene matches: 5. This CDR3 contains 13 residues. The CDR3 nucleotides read TGTGCCATGATGGACAGGTCGAACACTGAAGCTTTCTTT. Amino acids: CAMMDRSNTEAFF.

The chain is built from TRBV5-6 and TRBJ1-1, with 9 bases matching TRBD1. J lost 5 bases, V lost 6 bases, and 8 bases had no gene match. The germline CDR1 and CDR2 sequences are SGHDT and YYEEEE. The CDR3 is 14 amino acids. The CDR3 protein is CASTFSGQGTEAFF. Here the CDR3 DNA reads TGTGCCAGCACCTTTTCGGGACAGGGAACTGAAGCTTTCTTT. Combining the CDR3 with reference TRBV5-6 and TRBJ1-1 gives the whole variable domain DAGVTQSPTHLIKTRGQQVTLRCSPKSGHDTVSWYQQALGQGPQFIFQYYEEEERQRGNFPDRFSGHQFPNYSSELNVNALLLGDSALYLCASTFSGQGTEAFFGQGTRLTVV.

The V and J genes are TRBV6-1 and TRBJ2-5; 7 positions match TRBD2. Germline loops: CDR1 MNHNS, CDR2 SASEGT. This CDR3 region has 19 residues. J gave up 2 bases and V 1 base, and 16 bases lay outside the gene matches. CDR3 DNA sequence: TGTGCCAGCAGTGAAGTTTTATTCGTAGGGGAGGGCGGGCAAGAGACCCAGTACTTC. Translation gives CASSEVLFVGEGGQETQYF.

The CDR3 reads CASGGSGRVDEQYF. In DNA, the CDR3 is TGTGCCAGCGGGGGTAGCGGGAGGGTGGACGAGCAGTACTTC. The V gene is TRBV28, the J gene TRBJ2-7, with TRBD2 identical over 11 bases. There are 14 residues in the CDR3. Per the germline V gene, CDR1 is MDHEN and CDR2 is SYDVKM. The V segment lost 8 bases and the J segment 5 bases; nucleotides outside the gene matches: 8.

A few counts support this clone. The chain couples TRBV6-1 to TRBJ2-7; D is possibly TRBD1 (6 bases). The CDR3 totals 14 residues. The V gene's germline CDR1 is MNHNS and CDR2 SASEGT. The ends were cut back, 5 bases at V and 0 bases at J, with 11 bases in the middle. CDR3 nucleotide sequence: TGTGCCAGCAGTCTACAGGGAAGCTCCTACGAGCAGTACTTC. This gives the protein CASSLQGSSYEQYF.

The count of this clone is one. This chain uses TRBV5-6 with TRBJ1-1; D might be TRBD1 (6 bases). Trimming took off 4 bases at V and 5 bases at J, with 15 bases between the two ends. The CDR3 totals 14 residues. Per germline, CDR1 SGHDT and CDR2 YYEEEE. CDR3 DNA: TGTGCCAGCAGCGAACCAGGGGAGGGAACTGAAGCTTTCTTT. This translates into CASSEPGEGTEAFF.

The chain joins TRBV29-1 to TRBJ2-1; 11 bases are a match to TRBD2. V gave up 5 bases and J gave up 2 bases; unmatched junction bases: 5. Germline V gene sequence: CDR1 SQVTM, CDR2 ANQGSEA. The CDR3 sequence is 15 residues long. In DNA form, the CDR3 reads TGCAGCGTTCTTAGCGGGAGGGGCGCCTACAATGAGCAGTTCTTC. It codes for CSVLSGRGAYNEQFF.

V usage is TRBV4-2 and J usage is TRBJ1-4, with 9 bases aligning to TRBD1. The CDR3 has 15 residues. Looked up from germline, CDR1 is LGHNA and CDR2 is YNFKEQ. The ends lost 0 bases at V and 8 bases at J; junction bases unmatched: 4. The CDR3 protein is CASSQDHRGREKLFF. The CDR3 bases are TGTGCCAGCAGCCAAGATCACAGGGGGCGCGAAAAACTGTTTTTT.

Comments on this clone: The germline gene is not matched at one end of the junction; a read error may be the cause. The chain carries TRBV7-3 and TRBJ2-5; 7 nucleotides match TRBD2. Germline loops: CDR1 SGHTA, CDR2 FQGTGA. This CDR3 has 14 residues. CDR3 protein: CASSVTSAGETQYF. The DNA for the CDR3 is TGTGCCAGCAGCGTAACTAGCGCTGGGGAGACCCAGTACTTC.

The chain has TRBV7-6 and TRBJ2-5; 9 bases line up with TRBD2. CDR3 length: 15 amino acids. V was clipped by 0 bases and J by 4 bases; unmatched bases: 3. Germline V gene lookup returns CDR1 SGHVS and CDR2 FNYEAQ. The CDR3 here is CASSLALTSGETQYF. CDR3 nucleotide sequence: TGTGCCAGCAGCTTAGCGTTGACTAGCGGAGAGACCCAGTACTTC.

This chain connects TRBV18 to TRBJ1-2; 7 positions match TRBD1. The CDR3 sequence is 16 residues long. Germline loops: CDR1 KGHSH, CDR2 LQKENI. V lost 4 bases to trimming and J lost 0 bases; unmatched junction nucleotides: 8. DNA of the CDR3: TGTGCCAGCTCACTACTTGACAGGGTTGCTAACTATGGCTACACCTTC. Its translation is CASSLLDRVANYGYTF.

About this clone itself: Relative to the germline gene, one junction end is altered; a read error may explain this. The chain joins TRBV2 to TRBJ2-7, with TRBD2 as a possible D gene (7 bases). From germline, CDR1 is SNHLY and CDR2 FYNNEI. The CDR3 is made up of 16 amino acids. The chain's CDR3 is CASREGGGRSFYEQYF. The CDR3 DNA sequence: TGTGCCAGCAGGGAAGGGGGGGGACGGTCATTTTACGAGCAGTACTTC.

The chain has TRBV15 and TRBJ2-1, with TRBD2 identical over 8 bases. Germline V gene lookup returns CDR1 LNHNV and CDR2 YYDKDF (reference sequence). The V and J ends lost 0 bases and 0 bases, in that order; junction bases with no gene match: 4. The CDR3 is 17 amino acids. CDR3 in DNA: TGTGCCACCAGCAGAGATCCCGGACTAGCCTCCTACAATGAGCAGTTCTTC. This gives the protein CATSRDPGLASYNEQFF.

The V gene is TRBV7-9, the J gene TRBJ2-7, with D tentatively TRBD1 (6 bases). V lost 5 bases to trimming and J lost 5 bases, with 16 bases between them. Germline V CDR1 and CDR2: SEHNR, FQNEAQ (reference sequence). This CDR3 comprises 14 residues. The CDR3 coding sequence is TGTGCCAGCAGCCTTCGACAGGAGTCCCACGAGCAGTACTTC. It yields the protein CASSLRQESHEQYF.

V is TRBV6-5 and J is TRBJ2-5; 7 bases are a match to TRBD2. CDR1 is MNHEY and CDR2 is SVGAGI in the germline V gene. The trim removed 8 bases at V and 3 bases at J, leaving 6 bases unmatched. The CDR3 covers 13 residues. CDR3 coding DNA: TGTGCCAGCTCGGGACTACCTAAAGAGACCCAGTACTTC. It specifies CASSGLPKETQYF.

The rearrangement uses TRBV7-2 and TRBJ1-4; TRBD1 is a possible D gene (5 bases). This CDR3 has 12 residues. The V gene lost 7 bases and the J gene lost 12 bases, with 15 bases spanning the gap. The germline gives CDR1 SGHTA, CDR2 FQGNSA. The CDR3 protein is CASNRWPGELFF. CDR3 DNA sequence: TGTGCCAGCAATCGGTGGCCGGGGGAACTGTTTTTT.

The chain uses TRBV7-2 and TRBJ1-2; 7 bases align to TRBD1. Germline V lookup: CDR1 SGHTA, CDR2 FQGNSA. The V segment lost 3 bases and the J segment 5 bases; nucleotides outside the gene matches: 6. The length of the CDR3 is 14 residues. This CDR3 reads CASSFEGARYGYTF. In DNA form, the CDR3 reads TGTGCCAGCAGCTTTGAGGGGGCGAGATATGGCTACACCTTC. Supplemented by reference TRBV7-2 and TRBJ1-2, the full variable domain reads GAGVSQSPSNKVTEKGKDVELRCDPISGHTALYWYRQSLGQGLEFLIYFQGNSAPDKSGLPSDRFSAERTGGSVSTLTIQRTQQEDSAVYLCASSFEGARYGYTFGSGTRLTVV.

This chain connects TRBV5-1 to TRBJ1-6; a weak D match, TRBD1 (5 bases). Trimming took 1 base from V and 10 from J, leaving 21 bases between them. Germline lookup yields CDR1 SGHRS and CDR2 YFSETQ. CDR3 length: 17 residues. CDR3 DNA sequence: TGCGCCAGCAGCTTGATCCTGGGACTGCAGACAGCATCACCCCTCCACTTT. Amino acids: CASSLILGLQTASPLHF. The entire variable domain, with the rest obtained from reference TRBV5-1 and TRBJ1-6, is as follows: KAGVTQTPRYLIKTRGQQVTLSCSPISGHRSVSWYQQTPGQGLQFLFEYFSETQRNKGNFPGRFSGRQFSNSRSEMNVSTLELGDSALYLCASSLILGLQTASPLHFGNGTRLTVT.

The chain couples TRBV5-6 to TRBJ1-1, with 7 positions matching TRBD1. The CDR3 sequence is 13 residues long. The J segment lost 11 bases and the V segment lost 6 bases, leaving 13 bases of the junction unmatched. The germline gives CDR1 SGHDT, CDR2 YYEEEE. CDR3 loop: CASTTGTEGDAFF. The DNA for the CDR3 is TGTGCCAGCACCACAGGGACAGAAGGGGACGCTTTCTTT.

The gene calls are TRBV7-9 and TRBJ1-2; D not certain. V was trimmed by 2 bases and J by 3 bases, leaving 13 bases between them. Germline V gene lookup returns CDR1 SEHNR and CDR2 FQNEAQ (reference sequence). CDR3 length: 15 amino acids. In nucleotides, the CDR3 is TGTGCCAGCAGCTTATGGTCGCCGGAGTACTATGGCTACACCTTC. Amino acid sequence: CASSLWSPEYYGYTF.

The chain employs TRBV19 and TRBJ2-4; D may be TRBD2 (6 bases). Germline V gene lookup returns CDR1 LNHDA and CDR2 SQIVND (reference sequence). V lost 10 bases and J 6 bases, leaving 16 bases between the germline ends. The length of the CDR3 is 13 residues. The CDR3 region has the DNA TGTGCCACCGGGGGACCGCCGGGAAACATTCAGTACTTC. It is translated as CATGGPPGNIQYF.

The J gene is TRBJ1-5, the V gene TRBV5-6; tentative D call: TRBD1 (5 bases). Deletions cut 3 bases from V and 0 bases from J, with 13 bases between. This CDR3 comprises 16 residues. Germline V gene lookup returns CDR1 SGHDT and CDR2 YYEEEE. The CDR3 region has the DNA TGTGCCAGCAGCTGGGGGGGTTCCTATAGCAATCAGCCCCAGCATTTT. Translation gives CASSWGGSYSNQPQHF.